A selection of T cell receptor beta chains follows, all from one sample in a study of Ad26.COV2.S vaccination and SARS-CoV-2 variants. The table came from immunoSEQ multiplex PCR; TCRdb's copy has only in-frame clones and leaves some out. The table lists approximately 350,000 clones, about 80% of them singletons. The starting material was peripheral blood, obtained in a trial of Ad26.COV2.S vaccine versus placebo. Source of these receptors: a person aged 18-60 years who received the Ad26.COV2.S COVID-19 vaccine or a placebo. Each CDR3 is given without its conserved first and last residue. The D gene is left open where the match is weak.

TRBJ1-3,TRBV18,NA,ASSPRGRGSGNTIY
TRBJ1-6,TRBV10-3,NA,AIRVATASALH
TRBJ2-3,TRBV7-8,TRBD2,ASGRRGNTDTQY
TRBJ1-2,TRBV5-1,NA,ASSHLPRRGGYT
TRBJ2-7,TRBV30,TRBD2,AWSVVAGGKEY
TRBJ2-2,TRBV27,NA,ASSSSFDTGELF
TRBJ2-7,TRBV25-1,NA,ASSEGVGWLQPREQY
TRBJ1-1,TRBV14,TRBD1,ASSQDSGGKAEAF
TRBJ2-7,TRBV7-2,TRBD2,ASSWSGGRTYEQY
TRBJ2-3,TRBV3-1/TRBV3-2,NA,ASSPATDTQY
TRBJ2-7,TRBV6-5,NA,ASSYSTDFYEQY
TRBJ1-2,TRBV19,TRBD1,ATGPDRAYYGYT
TRBJ1-6,TRBV7-9,TRBD1,ASSPGQGTSPLH
TRBJ2-2,TRBV6-5,NA,ASSYSGGSNTGELF
TRBJ2-1,TRBV6-2/TRBV6-3,TRBD1,ASSHGQGFNHEQF
TRBJ2-1,TRBV25-1,TRBD2,ASSTFSGGSYNEQF
TRBJ1-6,TRBV7-6,TRBD1,ASSLGGEGASNSPLH
TRBJ1-6,TRBV5-6,NA,ASSYGGLRNSPLH
TRBJ1-2,TRBV9,NA,ASSVDTNYGYT
TRBJ1-1,TRBV28,NA,ASISQSGAF
TRBJ1-2,TRBV19,TRBD1,ASTDIQGNT
TRBJ2-7,TRBV7-2,NA,ASSSYSYEQY
TRBJ1-5,TRBV5-5,NA,ASSPRLSNQPQH